A selection of T cell receptor beta chains follows, all from one sample in a study of blood T cell repertoires in COVID-19. Repertoires were generated with immunoSEQ multiplex PCR, while TCRdb's copy carries only in-frame clones and drops some. The top ten hold 10% to 13% of the sample, which has just over 250,000 clones, 88% seen once. Specimen: peripheral blood. Receptors were obtained from an older woman with COVID-19, enrolled during active disease. CDR3s include the opening cysteine and the closing phenylalanine or tryptophan. The order of the fields is clone size, J gene, D gene, V gene, CDR3 DNA, CDR3 protein. D genes are given only for firm matches. Only some rows state a clone size, as once, few, many or a class for expanded clones.

>.|TRBJ2-7|.|TRBV6-2/TRBV6-3
TGTGCCAGCAGCCGGGGGACAGAGTACGAGCAGTACTTC
CASSRGTEYEQYF
>once|TRBJ2-3|.|TRBV30
TGTGCCTGGAGGCAAGGGGCCAGGTTCCGTGATACGCAGTATTTT
CAWRQGARFRDTQYF
>.|TRBJ2-7|TRBD1|TRBV29-1
TGCAGCGTTGACCCCGGGACAGGGGTTAACGAGCAGTACTTC
CSVDPGTGVNEQYF
>.|TRBJ2-7|TRBD2|TRBV7-3
TGTGCCAGCAGGGGGCTAGCGGGAGTCAAGGCGTTGTACTTC
CASRGLAGVKALYF
>.|TRBJ2-2|.|TRBV3-1/TRBV3-2
TGTGCCAGCAGCCAAGACCTTGGCCCGGGAGAGTTTTACACCGGGGAGCTGTTTTTT
CASSQDLGPGEFYTGELFF
>.|TRBJ2-1|.|TRBV5-4
TGTGCCAGCAGCTTGATGGAGGGTTACAATGAGCAGTTCTTC
CASSLMEGYNEQFF
>.|TRBJ2-5|.|TRBV6-5
TGTGCCAGCACCGGTCGAGCCCAAGAGACCCAGTACTTC
CASTGRAQETQYF
>.|TRBJ2-1|.|TRBV9
TGTGCCAGCAGCGTAGAAAGAAGCGCCTACAATGAGCAGTTCTTC
CASSVERSAYNEQFF
>.|TRBJ1-1|.|TRBV6-1
TGTGCCAGCAGTGAAGGGGGGCGTACTGAAGCTTTCTTT
CASSEGGRTEAFF
>.|TRBJ2-7|.|TRBV6-5
TGTGCCAGCAGCCAGACAGGAGGCGAGCAGTACTTC
CASSQTGGEQYF
>.|TRBJ1-6|TRBD1|TRBV30
TGTGCCTGGGGATACACAGGGGGAATTTCACCCCTCCACTTT
CAWGYTGGISPLHF
>.|TRBJ2-4|TRBD2|TRBV7-3
TGTGCCAGCAGCACCGGGACTAGCACCCCCCAGTACTTC
CASSTGTSTPQYF
>.|TRBJ1-5|.|TRBV19
TGTGCCAGTAGTATAGATCCACGGGTTCAGCCCCAGCATTTT
CASSIDPRVQPQHF
>once|TRBJ2-3|.|TRBV20-1
TGCAGTGCTAGTAGCGGCCCCACAGATACGCAGTATTTT
CSASSGPTDTQYF
>once|TRBJ2-5|.|TRBV9
TGTGCCAGCAGCCTGCAAGGGGCCGGAGAGACCCAGTACTTC
CASSLQGAGETQYF
>.|TRBJ1-2|TRBD1|TRBV10-3
TGTGCCATCAGTGAGTCGGCCAGGGGGCGGGATGGCTACACCTTC
CAISESARGRDGYTF
>.|TRBJ2-7|TRBD2|TRBV19
TGTGCCAGTAGTTCCGGGACTAGCGGAGTCGCCTACGAGCAGTACTTC
CASSSGTSGVAYEQYF
>.|TRBJ1-3|TRBD1|TRBV19
TGTGCCAGTAGTATGGGGACAGGAGCGAGATCTGGAAACACCATATATTTT
CASSMGTGARSGNTIYF
>.|TRBJ1-4|.|TRBV10-3
TGTGCCATCAGTGACGAAGTATACAGGGAACAAACATCAACTAATGAAAAACTGTTTTTT
CAISDEVYREQTSTNEKLFF
>.|TRBJ1-1|TRBD1|TRBV3-1/TRBV3-2
TGTGCCAGCAGCCAAGCCGGACAGGTGGGGACTTTCTTT
CASSQAGQVGTFF
>.|TRBJ1-2|.|TRBV21-1
TGTGCCAGCAGCAATCCCCAGGGTAGGGGCTACACCTTC
CASSNPQGRGYTF
>.|TRBJ2-7|.|TRBV15
TGTGCCACCAGCAGAGAGGGGGCAAGGTCCTACGAGCAGTACTTC
CATSREGARSYEQYF
>.|TRBJ1-2|TRBD1|TRBV7-3
TGTGCCAGCAGCAAAGGGACAGGGGACTATGGCTACACCTTC
CASSKGTGDYGYTF
>.|TRBJ2-7|.|TRBV6-1
TGTGCCAGCAGTGAACTGATTCAGGGGCTGAGCGAGCAGTACTTC
CASSELIQGLSEQYF
>once|TRBJ2-3|TRBD2|TRBV30
TGTGCCTGGACCCCCACTAGCGGCAATACGCAGTATTTT
CAWTPTSGNTQYF
>.|TRBJ1-2|TRBD1|TRBV30
TGTGCCTGGAAAGCCGGGACAGTCCTTGGCTACACCTTC
CAWKAGTVLGYTF
>.|TRBJ2-1|.|TRBV30
TGTGCCTGGAACGGCGGGGCTAGGGAGCAGTTCTTC
CAWNGGAREQFF
>.|TRBJ1-5|.|TRBV19
TGTGCCAGTAGCCACGAGCCAGGGCGGTATCAGCCCCAGCATTTT
CASSHEPGRYQPQHF
>.|TRBJ2-7|TRBD2|TRBV5-4
TGTGCCAGCAGCTCGGGACTAGCGCTAGACTACGAGCAGTACTTC
CASSSGLALDYEQYF
>.|TRBJ1-3|TRBD1|TRBV19
TGTGCCAGTACCCCCGGGACAGGCAGTGGAAACACCATATATTTT
CASTPGTGSGNTIYF
>.|TRBJ1-6|TRBD1|TRBV18
TGTGCCAGCTCACGGGACAGAACGGAGAATTCACCCCTCCACTTT
CASSRDRTENSPLHF
>.|TRBJ2-7|TRBD2|TRBV28
TGTGCCAGCAGCTGGCCCCGGACTAGGACTCATTACGAGCAGTACTTC
CASSWPRTRTHYEQYF
>once|TRBJ1-3|TRBD1|TRBV3-1/TRBV3-2
TGTGCCAGCAGCCAAGCCCAGGGGGCAGGTGGAAACACCATATATTTT
CASSQAQGAGGNTIYF
>.|TRBJ1-2|TRBD1|TRBV25-1
TGTGCCAGCAGGGGTCAGGGACAGGGTCCTTTCGAGGGCTACACCTTC
CASRGQGQGPFEGYTF
>.|TRBJ1-1|.|TRBV2
TGTGCCAGCAGGACAGACCAGAACACTGAAGCTTTCTTT
CASRTDQNTEAFF
>.|TRBJ2-7|TRBD2|TRBV4-2
TGTGCCAGCAGCCATTCACTAGCGGCCTCCTCCTACGAGCAGTACTTC
CASSHSLAASSYEQYF
>once|TRBJ2-7|TRBD2|TRBV6-6
TGTGCCAGCAGGGTGACTAGCGACTCCTACGAGCAGTACTTC
CASRVTSDSYEQYF
>.|TRBJ1-1|TRBD1|TRBV6-2/TRBV6-3
TGTGCCAGCAGTTACGAAACGGGACAGGGGGCGTCGAATCCCGAAGCTTTCTTT
CASSYETGQGASNPEAFF
>.|TRBJ1-5|.|TRBV9
TGTGCCAGCAATTGTAGTCAGCCCCAGCATTTT
CASNCSQPQHF
>few|TRBJ1-4|.|TRBV6-6
TGTGTCTCCAGGGAAGGAGAAAAACTGTTTTTT
CVSREGEKLFF
>.|TRBJ1-3|TRBD1|TRBV10-1
TGCGCCAGCATCGACGGACAGGGGACCGGAAACACCATATATTTT
CASIDGQGTGNTIYF
>few|TRBJ2-7|.|TRBV11-3
TGTGCCAGCAGTACAGAGGGCCACGAGCAGTACTTC
CASSTEGHEQYF
>.|TRBJ2-7|.|TRBV20-1
TGCAGTTTTAAGAGGACCTACGAGCAGTACTTC
CSFKRTYEQYF
>.|TRBJ1-2|.|TRBV6-6
TGTGCCAGCAGTCGATCGACCCAGGGGAACTATGGCTACACCTTC
CASSRSTQGNYGYTF
>.|TRBJ2-5|.|TRBV6-2/TRBV6-3
TGTGCCAGCAGTTACACCGCGGGCCAAGAGACCCAGTACTTC
CASSYTAGQETQYF
>.|TRBJ2-3|.|TRBV18
TGTGCCAGCTCACCAGACAGCACTAGCACAGATACGCAGTATTTT
CASSPDSTSTDTQYF